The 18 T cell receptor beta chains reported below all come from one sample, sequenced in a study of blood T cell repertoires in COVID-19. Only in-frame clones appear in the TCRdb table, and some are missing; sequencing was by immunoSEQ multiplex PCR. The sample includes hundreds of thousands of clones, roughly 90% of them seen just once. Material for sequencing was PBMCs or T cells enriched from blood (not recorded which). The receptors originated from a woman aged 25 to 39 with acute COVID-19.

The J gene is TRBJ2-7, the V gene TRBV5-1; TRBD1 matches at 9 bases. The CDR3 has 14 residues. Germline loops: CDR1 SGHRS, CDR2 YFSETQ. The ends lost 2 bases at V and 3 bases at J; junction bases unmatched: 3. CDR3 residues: CASSFQGQGYEQYF. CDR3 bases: TGCGCCAGCAGCTTCCAGGGACAGGGCTACGAGCAGTACTTC.

In DNA, the CDR3 is TGTGCCAGCAGCTTCAGGGAAAGGGGCCACATGAACACTGAAGCTTTCTTT. Translating it yields CASSFRERGHMNTEAFF. The rearrangement uses TRBV5-6 and TRBJ1-1, with a tentative D call TRBD1 (5 bases). V was pared by 2 bases and J by 0 bases, with 17 bases between. Germline lookup yields CDR1 SGHDT and CDR2 YYEEEE. The CDR3 runs to 17 residues.

For the CDR3, the DNA is TGTGCCAGCAGCTCCAGGGGTGACGAGCAGTACTTC. This translates into CASSSRGDEQYF. The V gene is TRBV5-5, the J gene TRBJ2-7, with a weak D call TRBD1 (6 bases). V was trimmed by 3 bases and J by 5 bases, leaving 9 bases between them. Germline V gene data show CDR1 as SGHKS and CDR2 as YYEKEE (reference sequence). The CDR3 runs 12 residues. The whole variable domain, filled in from reference TRBV5-5 and TRBJ2-7, reads DAGVTQSPTHLIKTRGQQVTLRCSPISGHKSVSWYQQVLGQGPQFIFQYYEKEERGRGNFPDRFSARQFPNYSSELNVNALLLGDSALYLCASSSRGDEQYFGPGTRLTVT.

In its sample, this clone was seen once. As DNA, the CDR3 is TGTGCCAGTAGTTTGAGACAGGACGAATACAATGAGCAGTTCTTC. It encodes CASSLRQDEYNEQFF. This chain joins TRBV19 and TRBJ2-1, with D tentatively TRBD1 (6 bases). CDR3 length equals 15 residues. Deletions cut 5 bases from V and 4 bases from J, with 15 bases between. From germline, CDR1 is LNHDA and CDR2 SQIVND (reference sequence).

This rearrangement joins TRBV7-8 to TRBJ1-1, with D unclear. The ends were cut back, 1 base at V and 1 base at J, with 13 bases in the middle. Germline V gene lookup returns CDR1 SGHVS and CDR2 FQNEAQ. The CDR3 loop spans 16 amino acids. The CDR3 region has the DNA TGTGCCAGCAGCTTAGAAAGCCCGGTGAGGAACACTGAAGCTTTCTTT. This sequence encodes CASSLESPVRNTEAFF.

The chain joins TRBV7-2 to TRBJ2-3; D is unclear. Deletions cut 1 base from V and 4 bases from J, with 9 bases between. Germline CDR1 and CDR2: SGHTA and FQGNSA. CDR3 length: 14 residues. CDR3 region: CASSLETYPDTQYF. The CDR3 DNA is TGTGCCAGCAGCTTAGAAACATACCCAGATACGCAGTATTTT. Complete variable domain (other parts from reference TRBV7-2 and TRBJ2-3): GAGVSQSPSNKVTEKGKDVELRCDPISGHTALYWYRQSLGQGLEFLIYFQGNSAPDKSGLPSDRFSAERTGGSVSTLTIQRTQQEDSAVYLCASSLETYPDTQYFGPGTRLTVL.

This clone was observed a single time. DNA of the CDR3: TGTGCCTGGATGGGACATTACTCCTACGAGCAGTACTTC. It encodes CAWMGHYSYEQYF. This chain uses TRBV30 with TRBJ2-7; tentative D call: TRBD1 (6 bases). Germline V lookup: CDR1 GTSNPN, CDR2 SVGIG (reference sequence). V was pared by 4 bases and J by 0 bases, with 10 bases between. The CDR3 is 13 amino acids.

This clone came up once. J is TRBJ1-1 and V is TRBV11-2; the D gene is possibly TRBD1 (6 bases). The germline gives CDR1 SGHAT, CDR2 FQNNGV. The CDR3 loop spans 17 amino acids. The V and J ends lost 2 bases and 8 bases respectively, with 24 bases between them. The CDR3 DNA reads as TGTGCCAGCAGCTTAAGGCCCGCGGGGGGCCATACCGCGGAAGCTTTCTTT. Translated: CASSLRPAGGHTAEAFF.

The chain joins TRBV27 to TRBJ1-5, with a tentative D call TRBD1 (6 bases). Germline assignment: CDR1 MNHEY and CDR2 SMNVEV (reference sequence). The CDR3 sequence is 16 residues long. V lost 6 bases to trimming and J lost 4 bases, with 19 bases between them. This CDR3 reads CASRPSTGHQNQPQHF. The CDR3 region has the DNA TGTGCCAGCAGACCATCTACGGGACACCAAAATCAGCCCCAGCATTTT.

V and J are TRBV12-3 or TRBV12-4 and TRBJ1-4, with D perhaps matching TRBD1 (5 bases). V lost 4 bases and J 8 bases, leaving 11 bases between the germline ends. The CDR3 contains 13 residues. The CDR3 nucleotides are TGTGCCAGCAGTTCTCAGGGATTGGAAAAACTGTTTTTT. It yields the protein CASSSQGLEKLFF.

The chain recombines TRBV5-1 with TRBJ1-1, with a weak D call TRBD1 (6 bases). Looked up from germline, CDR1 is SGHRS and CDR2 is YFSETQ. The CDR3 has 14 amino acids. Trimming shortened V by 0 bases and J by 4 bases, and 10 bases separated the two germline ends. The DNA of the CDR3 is TGCGCCAGCAGCTTGGCGGGGGGCATCACTGAAGCTTTCTTT. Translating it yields CASSLAGGITEAFF.

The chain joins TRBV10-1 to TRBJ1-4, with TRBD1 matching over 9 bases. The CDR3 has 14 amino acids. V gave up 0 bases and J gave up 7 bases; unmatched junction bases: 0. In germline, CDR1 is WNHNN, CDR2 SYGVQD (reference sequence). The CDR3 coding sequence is TGCGCCAGCAGTGAGTCGGGACAGGGTGAAAAACTGTTTTTT. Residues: CASSESGQGEKLFF.

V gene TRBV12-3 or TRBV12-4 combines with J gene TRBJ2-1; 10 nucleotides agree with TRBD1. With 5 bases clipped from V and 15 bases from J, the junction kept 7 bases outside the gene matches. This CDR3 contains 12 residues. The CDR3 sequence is CASSTQTGGRFF. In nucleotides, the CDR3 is TGTGCCAGCAGTACCCAGACAGGGGGCCGGTTCTTC.

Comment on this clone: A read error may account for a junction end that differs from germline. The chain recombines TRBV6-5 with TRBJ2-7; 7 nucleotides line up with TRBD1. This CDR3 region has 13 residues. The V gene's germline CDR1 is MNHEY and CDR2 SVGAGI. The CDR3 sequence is CASSYSPTGAPDF. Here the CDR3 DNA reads TGTGCCAGCAGTTACTCTCCCACAGGGGCCCCCGACTTC.

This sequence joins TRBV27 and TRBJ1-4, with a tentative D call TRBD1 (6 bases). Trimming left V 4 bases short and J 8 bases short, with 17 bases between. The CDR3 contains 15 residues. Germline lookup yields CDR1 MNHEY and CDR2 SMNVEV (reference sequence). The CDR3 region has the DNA TGTGCCAGCAGTTCAATCCGGGGGGCGCAGGAAAAACTGTTTTTT. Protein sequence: CASSSIRGAQEKLFF.

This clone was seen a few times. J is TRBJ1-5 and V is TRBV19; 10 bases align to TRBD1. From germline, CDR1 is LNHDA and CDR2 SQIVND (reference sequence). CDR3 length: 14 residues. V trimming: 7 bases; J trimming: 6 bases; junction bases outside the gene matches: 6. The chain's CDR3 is CASTIRTGGQPQHF. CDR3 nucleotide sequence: TGTGCCAGTACCATCCGGACAGGGGGTCAGCCCCAGCATTTT.

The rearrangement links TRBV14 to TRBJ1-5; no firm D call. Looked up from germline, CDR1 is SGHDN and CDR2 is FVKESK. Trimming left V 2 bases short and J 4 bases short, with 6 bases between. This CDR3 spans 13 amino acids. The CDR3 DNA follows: TGTGCCAGCAGCCAAAGCGCGAATCAGCCCCAGCATTTT. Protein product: CASSQSANQPQHF.

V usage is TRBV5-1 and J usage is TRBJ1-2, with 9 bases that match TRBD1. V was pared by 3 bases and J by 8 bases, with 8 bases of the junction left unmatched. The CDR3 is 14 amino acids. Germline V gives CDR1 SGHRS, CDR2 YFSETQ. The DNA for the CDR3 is TGCGCCAGCAGCTCCTCACAGGGGGCGCAAGGCTACACCTTC. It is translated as CASSSSQGAQGYTF.